This T cell receptor (beta chain) was profiled in a study of cytomegalovirus exposure and HLA in healthy donors. This clone was observed a few times. Antigen specificity is unknown. CDR1 is GTSNPN, CDR2 SVGIG, per germline (reference sequence). CDR3 size: 16 residues. V shed 3 bases and J 5 bases; nucleotides not matched to a gene: 3. The primer mix had 60 Vbeta and 13 Jbeta primers. The data were produced by immunoSEQ multiplex PCR, yet TCRdb's version contains in-frame clones alone and is incomplete. The sample yields 210,000 or so clones, roughly 80% seen once. Study-level points and caveats: Rarity characterized most TCR sequences, yet some public TCRs appeared in many donors.

Sequencing was carried out using PBMCs. V and J are TRBV30 and TRBJ2-2; 16 positions agree with TRBD2. The sequence was collected from a girl under 10 years old in good health and CMV-seronegative. DNA of the CDR3: TGTGCCTGGAGGGGACTAGCGGGAGGGGAGACCGGGGAGCTGTTTTTT. This codes for CAWRGLAGGETGELFF. Supplemented by reference TRBV30 and TRBJ2-2, the full variable domain reads SQTIHQWPATLVQPVGSPLSLECTVEGTSNPNLYWYRQAAGRGLQLLFYSVGIGQISSEVPQNLSASRPQDRQFILSSKKLLLSDSGFYLCAWRGLAGGETGELFFGEGSRLTVL.